The 2 T cell receptor beta chains given below trace back to one sample, sequenced in a study of blood T cell repertoires in COVID-19. Clones were sequenced by immunoSEQ multiplex PCR, and TCRdb holds only the in-frame ones, with some missing. The repertoire consists of 20,000 to 25,000 clones, with about 88% occurring once and the leading ten covering just over 25%. Sequencing was carried out using peripheral blood. These receptors originate from a human donor with active COVID-19. The donor label of this sample is uncertain.

CDR3 sequence (DNA): TGTGCCATCAGCGATGGGCAGGGGGAAGGTGAGACCCAGTACTTC. Translating it yields CAISDGQGEGETQYF. This sequence joins TRBV10-3 and TRBJ2-5; TRBD1 agrees at 7 bases. There are 15 residues in the CDR3. J gave up 5 bases and V 6 bases, and 12 bases lay outside the gene matches. Germline V gene data show CDR1 as ENHRY and CDR2 as SYGVKD.

This clone was recorded only once. V and J are TRBV28 and TRBJ2-7; 8 nucleotides match TRBD1. CDR3 size: 13 residues. Germline-derived CDR1 and CDR2 are MDHEN and SYDVKM. The J segment lost 5 bases and the V segment lost 8 bases, leaving 8 bases of the junction unmatched. The CDR3 sequence is CASYLQGEDEQYF. In nucleotides, the CDR3 is TGTGCCAGCTACCTACAGGGGGAGGACGAGCAGTACTTC.